These 30 T cell receptor beta chains were all obtained from the same sample, sequenced in a study of cytomegalovirus exposure and HLA in healthy donors (dated by TCRdb to about 2017). The library came from the immunoSEQ multiplex PCR assay. A mixture of 60 forward primers for TCR Vbeta segments and 13 reverse primers for TCR Jbeta segments was used in the multiplex PCR. TCRdb took this table from immuneACCESS and kept in-frame rearrangements with V and J called. Such tables lack part of the clones; where checked against another copy, unresolved V genes explain under half of the gap, and the rest is unexplained. This sample gives 200,000 to 250,000 clones in total; around 79% of them show up just once. The top ten constitute around 1.7% of the sample. The sample comprised PBMCs. Every receptor here comes from a man between 18 and 29 years old in good health and CMV-seronegative.

V is TRBV5-5 and J is TRBJ2-6, with D perhaps matching TRBD1 (6 bases). Trimming took 1 base from V and 4 from J, leaving 9 bases between them. In germline, CDR1 is SGHKS, CDR2 YYEKEE (reference sequence). This CDR3 spans 15 amino acids. Here the CDR3 reads CASSLTGFGANVLTF. For the CDR3, the DNA is TGTGCCAGCAGCTTGACAGGGTTCGGGGCCAACGTCCTGACTTTC.

V is TRBV28 and J is TRBJ1-5; 7 bases line up with TRBD1. The germline gives CDR1 MDHEN, CDR2 SYDVKM. This CDR3 is built from 15 residues. The trim removed 1 base at V and 5 bases at J, leaving 5 bases unmatched. The CDR3 DNA reads TGTGCCAGCAGTTTATCTTTAACAGGGGATCAGCCCCAGCATTTT. Translation: CASSLSLTGDQPQHF.

This clone was seen only a few times. This chain joins TRBV4-3 and TRBJ2-3; 11 positions match TRBD1. Germline values: CDR1 LGHNA, CDR2 YSLEER. Germline trimming cut 2 bases from V and 5 bases from J; bases unmatched to any gene: 9. The CDR3 sequence is 17 residues long. Here the CDR3 reads CASSQYRGQGAGDTQYF. CDR3 DNA: TGCGCCAGCAGCCAATACCGCGGACAGGGGGCAGGAGATACGCAGTATTTT.

V gene TRBV4-2 combines with J gene TRBJ1-2; 12 nucleotides match TRBD1. This CDR3 has 14 residues. Trimming at V came to 8 bases and at J to 5 bases, leaving 6 bases not matched to a gene. From germline, CDR1 is LGHNA and CDR2 YNFKEQ. CDR3 sequence reads: CASGRDRGPYGYTF. In nucleotides, the CDR3 is TGTGCCAGCGGTCGGGACAGGGGGCCTTATGGCTACACCTTC.

V is TRBV30 and J is TRBJ1-1; 9 bases map to TRBD1. V lost 5 bases to trimming and J lost 4 bases; unmatched junction nucleotides: 5. The CDR3 spans 13 residues. Germline V gene lookup returns CDR1 GTSNPN and CDR2 SVGIG (reference sequence). CDR3 nucleotide sequence: TGTGCCTGGCGGGACAGGGCGGTCACTGAAGCTTTCTTT. Translation: CAWRDRAVTEAFF.

This clone has just a few counts. V is TRBV2 and J is TRBJ1-1; possible D gene TRBD1, 5 bases. Between the trimmed V and J ends, which lost 10 bases and 2 bases, there was a span of 14 bases. CDR3 length: 13 residues. Germline CDR1 and CDR2: SNHLY and FYNNEI. The chain's CDR3 is CATRDGGNTEAFF. CDR3 bases: TGTGCCACCAGAGACGGGGGTAACACTGAAGCTTTCTTT. The full variable domain, its missing parts supplied by reference TRBV2 and TRBJ1-1, is EPEVTQTPSHQVTQMGQEVILRCVPISNHLYFYWYRQILGQKVEFLVSFYNNEISEKSEIFDDQFSVERPDGSNFTLKIRSTKLEDSAMYFCATRDGGNTEAFFGQGTRLTVV.

The V and J genes are TRBV11-2 and TRBJ1-6; D gene uncertain. Germline loops: CDR1 SGHAT, CDR2 FQNNGV. V was pared by 8 bases and J by 0 bases, with 11 bases between. There are 15 residues in the CDR3. CDR3 protein: CASRHGSSYNSPLHF. The DNA of the CDR3 is TGTGCCAGCCGGCACGGGAGCTCCTATAATTCACCCCTCCACTTT.

This clone was observed a handful of times. The CDR3 reads CASSLLVAGGNTGELFF. For the CDR3, the DNA is TGTGCCAGCAGTCTACTCGTCGCGGGGGGGAACACCGGGGAGCTGTTTTTT. The rearrangement joins TRBV2 to TRBJ2-2; 8 positions match TRBD2. CDR1 and CDR2 from the germline V gene are SNHLY and FYNNEI. The CDR3 loop spans 17 amino acids. With V trimmed by 5 bases and J by 1 base, 9 bases remained unmatched.

The table lists this clone with a few counts. V and J are TRBV19 and TRBJ1-4, with D perhaps matching TRBD1 (6 bases). This CDR3 is built from 18 residues. Deletions cut 3 bases from V and 3 bases from J, with 20 bases between. CDR1 LNHDA and CDR2 SQIVND come from the germline V gene (reference sequence). In nucleotides, the CDR3 is TGTGCCAGTAGTATCGGCGTCGAGGGACAAGGGGCTAATGAAAAACTGTTTTTT. Amino acid sequence: CASSIGVEGQGANEKLFF.

The gene calls are TRBV9 and TRBJ1-5; TRBD1 might be the D (5 bases). The V end was cut by 0 bases, the J end by 7 bases, with 17 bases between. CDR1 and CDR2 from the germline V gene are SGDLS and YYNGEE. This CDR3 contains 16 residues. The CDR3, as DNA: TGTGCCAGCAGCGTAGGGGTTGGAGGGGAGCAGCAGCCCCAGCATTTT. Its translation is CASSVGVGGEQQPQHF.

The chain links TRBV7-9 to TRBJ2-1; 11 nucleotides align to TRBD2. This CDR3 region has 16 residues. CDR1 is SEHNR and CDR2 is FQNEAQ in the germline V gene (reference sequence). J lost 2 bases, V lost 4 bases, and 4 bases had no gene match. As DNA, the CDR3 is TGTGCCAGCAGCTCCACTAGCGGGAGACCCTACAATGAGCAGTTCTTC. This encodes CASSSTSGRPYNEQFF.

The rearrangement uses TRBV7-8 and TRBJ2-7; D is perhaps TRBD1 (6 bases). The germline V gene has CDR1 SGHVS and CDR2 FQNEAQ. CDR3 length: 14 amino acids. The V end was cut by 5 bases, the J end by 4 bases, with 15 bases between. DNA of the CDR3: TGTGCCAGCAGCGCCGGGACACACACTTACGAGCAGTACTTC. It translates to CASSAGTHTYEQYF.

CDR3 sequence (DNA): TGTGCCTGGAGTCGAAAGGGGTCAGGGTGGAACGAGCAGTACTTC. Translation gives CAWSRKGSGWNEQYF. V and J are TRBV30 and TRBJ2-5, with a tentative D call TRBD1 (5 bases). With the DNA end fitting TRBJ2-7 better, the J assignment may be wrong. This CDR3 has 15 amino acids. The germline gives CDR1 GTSNPN, CDR2 SVGIG (reference sequence).

The chain couples TRBV5-1 to TRBJ1-1; D uncertain. Trimming cost V 3 bases and J 6 bases, with 18 bases left between them. This CDR3 comprises 15 residues. CDR1 is SGHRS, CDR2 YFSETQ, per germline. CDR3 in amino acids: CASSSPLGDRSEAFF. The DNA for the CDR3 is TGCGCCAGCAGCTCCCCCCTAGGTGATAGATCTGAAGCTTTCTTT.

V is TRBV29-1 and J is TRBJ2-5, with D tentatively TRBD2 (5 bases). Germline-derived CDR1 and CDR2 are SQVTM and ANQGSEA. V was clipped by 4 bases and J by 1 base, with 10 bases between them. The CDR3 sequence is 13 residues long. The CDR3 DNA reads as TGCAGCGTTGTTCCGGGGATCCAAGAGACCCAGTACTTC. This gives the protein CSVVPGIQETQYF.

This clone was seen only a few times. The chain couples TRBV4-3 to TRBJ1-1; D remains ambiguous. Between the trimmed V and J ends, which lost 0 bases and 0 bases, there was a span of 14 bases. The CDR3 totals 17 residues. CDR1 and CDR2 (germline): LGHNA, YSLEER. The CDR3 is CASSQDPVYRMNTEAFF. The CDR3 coding sequence is TGCGCCAGCAGCCAAGACCCGGTTTACCGAATGAACACTGAAGCTTTCTTT.

The rearrangement joins TRBV29-1 to TRBJ2-3, with TRBD2 matching over 8 bases. The CDR3 has 13 residues. V dropped 4 bases and J dropped 5; count of bases not matched to a gene: 5. Looked up from germline, CDR1 is SQVTM and CDR2 is ANQGSEA. The CDR3 region is CSVAGRAKDTQYF. DNA of the CDR3: TGCAGCGTTGCCGGGAGGGCTAAAGATACGCAGTATTTT.

CDR3 coding DNA: TGTGCCAGCAGTGAATATATCTCTGGAAACACCATATATTTT. Protein: CASSEYISGNTIYF. This chain connects TRBV6-1 to TRBJ1-3; D is uncertain. There are 14 residues in the CDR3. Germline CDR1 MNHNS, CDR2 SASEGT. The V gene lost 2 bases and the J gene lost 0 bases, with 5 bases spanning the gap.

A few counts support this clone. The chain couples TRBV6-1 to TRBJ1-6; D is unresolved. Trimming removed 1 base at V and 6 bases at J, with 10 bases between. The CDR3 spans 15 residues. Germline assignment: CDR1 MNHNS and CDR2 SASEGT. CDR3 residues: CASSEGQVANSPLHF. The CDR3, as DNA: TGTGCCAGCAGTGAAGGGCAAGTCGCTAATTCACCCCTCCACTTT.

The chain employs TRBV4-2 and TRBJ2-2, with TRBD2 matching over 10 bases. V was clipped by 0 bases and J by 7 bases; unmatched bases: 14. Germline CDR1 and CDR2: LGHNA and YNFKEQ. CDR3 size: 19 residues. DNA of the CDR3: TGTGCCAGCAGCCAAGATCTCCCGGAGCGGGGGGGCCGTGGCGGGGAGCTGTTTTTT. Translation: CASSQDLPERGGRGGELFF.

Only a few counts were recorded for this clone. Other nucleotide sequences from this sample produce the same CDR3. The J gene is TRBJ2-1, the V gene TRBV20-1; D is uncertain. Germline values: CDR1 DFQATT, CDR2 SNEGSKA (reference sequence). This CDR3 contains 11 residues. V lost 3 bases and J lost 5, with 5 bases in between. For the CDR3, the DNA is TGCAGTGCTAGGGCCGACAATGAGCAGTTCTTC. Translating gives CSARADNEQFF.

This rearrangement joins TRBV11-3 to TRBJ1-2; 8 positions match TRBD1. Losses at the gene ends were 0 bases for V and 3 bases for J; bases not matched to a gene: 12. Germline V CDR1 and CDR2: SGHNT, YENEEA. This CDR3 has 18 amino acids. The CDR3 DNA reads TGTGCCAGCAGCTTAGATCCGGGACAGGCCTATCCGGACTATGGCTACACCTTC. Translation: CASSLDPGQAYPDYGYTF.

This rearrangement joins TRBV30 to TRBJ1-2; tentatively, D is TRBD1 (5 bases). Looked up from germline, CDR1 is GTSNPN and CDR2 is SVGIG (reference sequence). V was shortened by 0 bases and J by 4 bases, with 6 bases between the two germline ends. This CDR3 region has 12 residues. The CDR3 DNA sequence: TGTGCCTGGAGTGTACAGGCCTATGGCTACACCTTC. Translation: CAWSVQAYGYTF.

The rearrangement uses TRBV6-6 and TRBJ2-1, with D possibly being TRBD1 (6 bases). Germline-derived CDR1 and CDR2 are MNHNY and SVGAGI (reference sequence). V lost 5 bases to trimming and J lost 7 bases, with 15 bases between them. This CDR3 contains 14 residues. CDR3 in amino acids: CASSLATGPNEQFF. CDR3 nucleotide sequence: TGTGCCAGCAGTCTTGCAACAGGGCCAAATGAGCAGTTCTTC.

The chain joins TRBV27 to TRBJ2-7; TRBD1 is a possible D gene (6 bases). V lost 4 bases to trimming and J lost 4 bases, with 14 bases between them. This CDR3 region has 14 residues. Looked up from germline, CDR1 is MNHEY and CDR2 is SMNVEV (reference sequence). CDR3 amino acids: CASSSRGSVYEQYF. The CDR3 coding sequence is TGTGCCAGCAGTTCCAGGGGCTCTGTGTACGAGCAGTACTTC.

The rearrangement uses TRBV18 and TRBJ2-5; 7 bases are shared with TRBD1. The CDR3 has 13 amino acids. The germline V gene encodes CDR1 KGHSH and CDR2 LQKENI. V lost 6 bases and J lost 1; bases outside the gene matches: 2. The CDR3 region has the DNA TGTGCCAGCTCGGGACAGACCCAAGAGACCCAGTACTTC. Its protein is CASSGQTQETQYF.

The table lists this clone with a few counts. The CDR3 protein is CASSVFGRGQETQYF. CDR3 nucleotide sequence: TGTGCCAGCAGCGTATTTGGGCGGGGGCAAGAGACCCAGTACTTC. This rearrangement joins TRBV9 to TRBJ2-5; 7 nucleotides align to TRBD2. The germline V gene has CDR1 SGDLS and CDR2 YYNGEE. The CDR3 has 15 amino acids. V gave up 1 base and J gave up 2 bases; unmatched junction bases: 5.

The rearrangement joins TRBV7-3 to TRBJ2-1, with 12 positions matching TRBD2. V trimming: 2 bases; J trimming: 8 bases; junction bases outside the gene matches: 10. CDR1 and CDR2 from the germline V gene are SGHTA and FQGTGA. The CDR3 runs 17 residues. The CDR3 region has the DNA TGTGCCAGCAGCTTACTCCTAGCGGGAGGGCCCGGGGATGAGCAGTTCTTC. This translates into CASSLLLAGGPGDEQFF. Full variable domain (rest looked up from reference TRBV7-3 and TRBJ2-1): GAGVSQTPSNKVTEKGKYVELRCDPISGHTALYWYRQSLGQGPEFLIYFQGTGAADDSGLPNDRFFAVRPEGSVSTLKIQRTERGDSAVYLCASSLLLAGGPGDEQFFGPGTRLTVL.

This chain connects TRBV13 to TRBJ1-5; D not certain. Trimming took off 2 bases at V and 2 bases at J, with 13 bases between the two ends. The CDR3 has 16 amino acids. Per germline, CDR1 PRHDT and CDR2 FYEKMQ (reference sequence). The CDR3 DNA reads TGTGCCAGCAGCTTAAGAGAACTCGGGGGCAATCAGCCCCAGCATTTT. Its protein is CASSLRELGGNQPQHF.

The chain has TRBV7-8 and TRBJ1-1; tentatively, D is TRBD1 (5 bases). CDR1 is SGHVS, CDR2 FQNEAQ, per germline. The CDR3 runs to 14 residues. Trimming shortened V by 3 bases and J by 0 bases, and 8 bases separated the two germline ends. The chain's CDR3 is CASSFQGMNTEAFF. CDR3 in DNA: TGTGCCAGCAGCTTCCAGGGTATGAACACTGAAGCTTTCTTT.